This section outlines one T cell receptor beta chain sequence together with its context. One end of the junction varies from germline; a read error may be responsible. This record belongs to a study of tumor and adjacent non-tumor tissue in lung cancer. CDR1 SGHAT and CDR2 FQDESV come from the germline V gene (reference sequence). The length of the CDR3 is 15 residues. Three rounds of nested PCR, following a modified ARM-PCR protocol, produced the TCRbeta library. TCRdb redid the calling of the multiplex PCR reads with MiXCR, one entry per CDR3 protein. The sample has approximately 140,000 distinct CDR3 sequences, approximately 66% seen once. This sample's RNA came from whole unsorted tissue.

Sequenced material: lung tumor tissue. This TCR derives from a man aged 55 to 69 with small cell lung cancer. This rearrangement joins TRBV11-1 to TRBJ2-3; possible D gene TRBD2, 5 bases. CDR3 protein: CASSLRLVGADTQCF. The CDR3, as DNA: TGTGCCAGCAGCTTACGGCTAGTGGGAGCAGATACGCAGTGTTTT.